One sample yielded the 3 T cell receptor beta chains listed below, sequenced in a study of cytomegalovirus exposure and HLA in healthy donors. TCRdb's table, derived via immunoSEQ multiplex PCR, lists solely in-frame clones and lacks some. The sample has more than 250,000 clones; 80% to 95% are singletons. Sequencing was performed on PBMCs. These receptors were obtained from a woman in her thirties in good health and CMV-seronegative.

The chain couples TRBV14 to TRBJ2-7; D unclear. CDR1 is SGHDN, CDR2 FVKESK, per germline. This CDR3 spans 17 amino acids. Trimming stripped 2 bases from V and 3 bases from J, with 20 bases between. Here the CDR3 DNA reads TGTGCCAGCAGCCAATTCCGTGGCCACAACATGCTCTACGAGCAGTACTTC. Protein product: CASSQFRGHNMLYEQYF.

The rearrangement uses TRBV7-9 and TRBJ1-5; TRBD1 matches at 7 bases. Germline V lookup: CDR1 SEHNR, CDR2 FQNEAQ (reference sequence). V lost 1 base, J lost 1 base, and 7 bases stayed unmatched. The CDR3 runs 17 residues. For the CDR3, the DNA is TGTGCCAGCAGCTTAGGGACAGGATCCCCAAGCAATCAGCCCCAGCATTTT. Its translation: CASSLGTGSPSNQPQHF.

This chain connects TRBV29-1 to TRBJ2-1; TRBD2 aligns across 9 bases. The CDR3 is 16 residues long. The germline V gene has CDR1 SQVTM and CDR2 ANQGSEA. The trim removed 7 bases at V and 6 bases at J, leaving 16 bases unmatched. The CDR3 sequence: CSASRMISGRLNEQFF. The CDR3 coding sequence is TGCAGCGCCTCCCGTATGATAAGCGGGAGGCTCAATGAGCAGTTCTTC.